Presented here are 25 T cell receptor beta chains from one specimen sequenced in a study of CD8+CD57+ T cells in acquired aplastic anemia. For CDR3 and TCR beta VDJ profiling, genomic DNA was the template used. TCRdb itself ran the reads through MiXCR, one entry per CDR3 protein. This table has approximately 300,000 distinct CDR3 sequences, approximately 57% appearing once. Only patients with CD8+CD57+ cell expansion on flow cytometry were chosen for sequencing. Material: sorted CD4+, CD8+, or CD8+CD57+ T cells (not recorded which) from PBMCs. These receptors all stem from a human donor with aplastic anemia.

The CDR3 protein is CATAPGTGHYEQYF. The DNA for the CDR3 is TGTGCCACCGCCCCGGGGACAGGGCACTACGAGCAGTACTTC. V gene TRBV2 combines with J gene TRBJ2-4; 9 nucleotides line up with TRBD1. The J call may be wrong; the DNA end is better matched by TRBJ2-7. The CDR3 consists of 14 residues. CDR1 and CDR2 from the germline V gene are SNHLY and FYNNEI.

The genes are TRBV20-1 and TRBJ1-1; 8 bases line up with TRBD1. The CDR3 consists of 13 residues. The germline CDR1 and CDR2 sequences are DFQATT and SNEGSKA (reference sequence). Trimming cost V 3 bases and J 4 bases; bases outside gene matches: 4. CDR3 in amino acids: CSASKGTGTEAFF. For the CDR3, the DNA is TGCAGTGCTAGTAAGGGGACAGGCACTGAAGCTTTCTTT.

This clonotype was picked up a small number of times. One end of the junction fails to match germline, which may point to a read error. For the CDR3, the DNA is TGTGCCAGCAGTTACGGACAGGGCAATTCACCCCTCCACTTT. It specifies CASSYGQGNSPLHF. This sequence joins TRBV5-1 and TRBJ1-6; 8 bases are a match to TRBD1. The CDR3 has 14 residues. Germline V gene lookup returns CDR1 SGHRS and CDR2 YFSETQ.

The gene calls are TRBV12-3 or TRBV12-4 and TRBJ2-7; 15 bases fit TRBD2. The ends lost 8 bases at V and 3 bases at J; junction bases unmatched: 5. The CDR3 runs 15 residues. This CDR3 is CASGEGLAGGYEQYF. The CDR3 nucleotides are TGTGCCAGCGGGGAGGGACTAGCGGGAGGCTACGAGCAGTACTTC.

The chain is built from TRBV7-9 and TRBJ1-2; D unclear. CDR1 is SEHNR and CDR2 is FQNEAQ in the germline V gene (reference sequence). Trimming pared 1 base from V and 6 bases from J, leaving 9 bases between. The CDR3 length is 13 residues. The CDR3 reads CASSLVERDGYTF. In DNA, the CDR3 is TGTGCCAGCAGCTTAGTAGAACGGGATGGCTACACCTTC.

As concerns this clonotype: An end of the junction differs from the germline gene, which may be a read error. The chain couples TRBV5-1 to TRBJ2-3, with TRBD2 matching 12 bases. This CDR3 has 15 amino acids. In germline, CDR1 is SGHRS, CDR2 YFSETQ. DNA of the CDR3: TGCGCCAGCAGCGTCCTAGCGGGAGGGCGAGATATGCAGTATTTT. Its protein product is CASSVLAGGRDMQYF.

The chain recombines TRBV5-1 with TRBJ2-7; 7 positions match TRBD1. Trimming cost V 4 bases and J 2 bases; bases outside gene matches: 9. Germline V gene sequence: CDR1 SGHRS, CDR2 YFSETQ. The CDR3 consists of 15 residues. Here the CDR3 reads CASSLPGTDTYEQYF. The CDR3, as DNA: TGCGCCAGCAGCCTCCCCGGGACAGATACCTACGAGCAGTACTTC.

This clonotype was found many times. The DNA of the CDR3 is TGTGCCAGTAGTATTGGGCCGGACGGGAGGATCGACAATGAGCAGTTCTTC. Its translation: CASSIGPDGRIDNEQFF. This chain links TRBV19 with TRBJ2-1, with 7 positions matching TRBD2. Trimming cost V 3 bases and J 5 bases; bases outside gene matches: 13. In germline, CDR1 is LNHDA, CDR2 SQIVND (reference sequence). The CDR3 is made up of 17 amino acids.

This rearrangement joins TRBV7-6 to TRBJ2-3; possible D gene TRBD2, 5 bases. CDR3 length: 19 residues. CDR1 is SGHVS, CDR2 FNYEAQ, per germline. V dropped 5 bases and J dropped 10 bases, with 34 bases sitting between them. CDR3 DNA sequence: TGTGCCAGCAGCGGGAGTGGGGTTCGGGCGACCATCAAGCTGCTGGCGCAGTATTTT. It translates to CASSGSGVRATIKLLAQYF.

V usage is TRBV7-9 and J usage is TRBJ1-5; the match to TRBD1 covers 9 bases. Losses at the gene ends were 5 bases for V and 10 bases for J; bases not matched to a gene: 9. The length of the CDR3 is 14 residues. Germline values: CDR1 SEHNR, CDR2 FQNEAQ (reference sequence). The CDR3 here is CASSLGQGESPQHF. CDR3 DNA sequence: TGTGCCAGCAGCCTGGGACAGGGCGAATCACCCCAGCATTTT.

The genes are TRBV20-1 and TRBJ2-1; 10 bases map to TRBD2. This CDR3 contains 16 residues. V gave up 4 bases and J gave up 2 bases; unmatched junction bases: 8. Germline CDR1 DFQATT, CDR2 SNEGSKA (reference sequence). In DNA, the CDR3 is TGCAGTGCTATGAGGACCGGACTAGCGGCCTACAATGAGCAGTTCTTC. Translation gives CSAMRTGLAAYNEQFF.

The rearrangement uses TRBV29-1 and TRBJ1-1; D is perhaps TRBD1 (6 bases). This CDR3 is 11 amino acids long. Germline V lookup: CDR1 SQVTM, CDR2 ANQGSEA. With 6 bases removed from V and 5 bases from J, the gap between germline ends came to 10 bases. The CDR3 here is CSVGRGTEAFF. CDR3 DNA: TGCAGCGTCGGCAGGGGAACTGAAGCTTTCTTT.

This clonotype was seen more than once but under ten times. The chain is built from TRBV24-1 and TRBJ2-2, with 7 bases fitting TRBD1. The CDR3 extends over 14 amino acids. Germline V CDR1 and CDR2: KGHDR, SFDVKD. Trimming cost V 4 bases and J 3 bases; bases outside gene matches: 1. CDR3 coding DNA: TGTGCCACCAGTGAAGGGGGCGACACCGGGGAGCTGTTTTTT. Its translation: CATSEGGDTGELFF.

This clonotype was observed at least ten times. This chain's CDR3 is CASSIPDRNNQPQHF. CDR3 sequence (DNA): TGTGCCAGTAGTATCCCGGACAGGAACAATCAGCCCCAGCATTTT. This chain links TRBV19 with TRBJ1-5; 7 positions agree with TRBD1. The CDR3 spans 15 residues. The germline CDR1 and CDR2 sequences are LNHDA and SQIVND (reference sequence). V lost 3 bases to trimming and J lost 3 bases; unmatched junction nucleotides: 5.

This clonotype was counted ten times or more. CDR3 sequence: CASRRLAGVRNEQFF. The CDR3, as DNA: TGTGCCAGCAGGAGACTAGCGGGGGTCCGGAATGAGCAGTTCTTC. The chain carries TRBV12-3 or TRBV12-4 and TRBJ2-1, with TRBD2 matching 12 bases. Trimming removed 6 bases from V and 7 bases from J; junction bases left unmatched: 7. The CDR3 is 15 amino acids.

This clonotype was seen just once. The DNA for the CDR3 is TGCAGTGCTCTAGCGGGTGGCGGGAATGGTATGGAGACCCAGTACTTC. It translates to CSALAGGGNGMETQYF. This chain connects TRBV20-1 to TRBJ2-5, with 8 nucleotides matching TRBD2. V was clipped by 5 bases and J by 5 bases; unmatched bases: 16. This CDR3 comprises 16 residues. In germline, CDR1 is DFQATT, CDR2 SNEGSKA (reference sequence).

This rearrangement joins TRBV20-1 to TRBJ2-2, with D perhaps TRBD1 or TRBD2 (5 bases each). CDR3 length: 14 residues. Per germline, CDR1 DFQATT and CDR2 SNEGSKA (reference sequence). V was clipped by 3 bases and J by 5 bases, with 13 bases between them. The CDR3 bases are TGCAGTGCTAGTTCGCCAGGGACGACCGGGGAGCTGTTTTTT. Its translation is CSASSPGTTGELFF.

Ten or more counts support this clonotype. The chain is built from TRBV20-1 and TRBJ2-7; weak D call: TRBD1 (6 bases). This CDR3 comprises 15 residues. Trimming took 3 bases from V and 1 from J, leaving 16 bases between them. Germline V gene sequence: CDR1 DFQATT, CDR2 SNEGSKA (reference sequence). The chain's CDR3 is CSARPRGARSYEQYF. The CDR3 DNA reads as TGCAGTGCTAGGCCCAGGGGCGCAAGGTCCTACGAGCAGTACTTC.

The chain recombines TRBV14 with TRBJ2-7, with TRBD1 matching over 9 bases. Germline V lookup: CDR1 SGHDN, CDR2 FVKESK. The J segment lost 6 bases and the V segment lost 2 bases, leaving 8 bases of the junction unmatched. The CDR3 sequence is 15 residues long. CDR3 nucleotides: TGTGCCAGCAGCCAAACGGGACAGGGCTTCTCCGAGCAGTACTTC. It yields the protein CASSQTGQGFSEQYF.

The CDR3 loop reads CASSLRRTAGTEAFF. CDR3 bases: TGTGCCAGCAGTTTAAGGAGAACGGCCGGGACTGAAGCTTTCTTT. The chain combines TRBV12-3 or TRBV12-4 with TRBJ1-1; D gene uncertain. The V end lost 2 bases, the J end lost 5 bases, and 15 bases lay between the germline ends. The CDR3 covers 15 residues.

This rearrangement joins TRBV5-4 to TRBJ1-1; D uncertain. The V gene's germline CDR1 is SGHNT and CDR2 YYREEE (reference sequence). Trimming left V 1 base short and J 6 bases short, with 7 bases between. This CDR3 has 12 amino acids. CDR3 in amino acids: CASSLFDPEAFF. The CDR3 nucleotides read TGTGCCAGCAGCTTGTTCGACCCTGAAGCTTTCTTT.

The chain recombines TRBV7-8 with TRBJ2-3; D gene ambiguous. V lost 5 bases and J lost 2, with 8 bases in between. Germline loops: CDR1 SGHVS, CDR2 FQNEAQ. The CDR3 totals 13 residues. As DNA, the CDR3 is TGTGCCAGCAGCATAGGAGTCACAGATACGCAGTATTTT. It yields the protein CASSIGVTDTQYF.

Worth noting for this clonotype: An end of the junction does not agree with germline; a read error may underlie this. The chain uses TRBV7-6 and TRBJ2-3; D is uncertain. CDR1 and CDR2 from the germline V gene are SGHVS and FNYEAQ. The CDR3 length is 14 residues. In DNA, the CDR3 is TGTGCCGGCAGCTCCAGCCCGTCCGCAGATACGCAGTATTTT. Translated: CAGSSSPSADTQYF.

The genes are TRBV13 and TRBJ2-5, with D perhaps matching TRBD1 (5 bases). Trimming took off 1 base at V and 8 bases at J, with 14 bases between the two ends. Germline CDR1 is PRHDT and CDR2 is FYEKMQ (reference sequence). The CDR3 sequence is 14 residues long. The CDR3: CASSLAGRGSTQYF. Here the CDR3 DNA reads TGTGCCAGCAGCTTAGCCGGAAGGGGAAGCACCCAGTACTTC.

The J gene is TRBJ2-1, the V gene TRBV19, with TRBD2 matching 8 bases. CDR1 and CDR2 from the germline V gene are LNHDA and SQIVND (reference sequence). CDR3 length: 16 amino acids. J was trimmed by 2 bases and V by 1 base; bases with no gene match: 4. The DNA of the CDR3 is TGTGCCAGTAGTATAGCCGGGGGGGCCCCCTACAATGAGCAGTTCTTC. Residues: CASSIAGGAPYNEQFF.